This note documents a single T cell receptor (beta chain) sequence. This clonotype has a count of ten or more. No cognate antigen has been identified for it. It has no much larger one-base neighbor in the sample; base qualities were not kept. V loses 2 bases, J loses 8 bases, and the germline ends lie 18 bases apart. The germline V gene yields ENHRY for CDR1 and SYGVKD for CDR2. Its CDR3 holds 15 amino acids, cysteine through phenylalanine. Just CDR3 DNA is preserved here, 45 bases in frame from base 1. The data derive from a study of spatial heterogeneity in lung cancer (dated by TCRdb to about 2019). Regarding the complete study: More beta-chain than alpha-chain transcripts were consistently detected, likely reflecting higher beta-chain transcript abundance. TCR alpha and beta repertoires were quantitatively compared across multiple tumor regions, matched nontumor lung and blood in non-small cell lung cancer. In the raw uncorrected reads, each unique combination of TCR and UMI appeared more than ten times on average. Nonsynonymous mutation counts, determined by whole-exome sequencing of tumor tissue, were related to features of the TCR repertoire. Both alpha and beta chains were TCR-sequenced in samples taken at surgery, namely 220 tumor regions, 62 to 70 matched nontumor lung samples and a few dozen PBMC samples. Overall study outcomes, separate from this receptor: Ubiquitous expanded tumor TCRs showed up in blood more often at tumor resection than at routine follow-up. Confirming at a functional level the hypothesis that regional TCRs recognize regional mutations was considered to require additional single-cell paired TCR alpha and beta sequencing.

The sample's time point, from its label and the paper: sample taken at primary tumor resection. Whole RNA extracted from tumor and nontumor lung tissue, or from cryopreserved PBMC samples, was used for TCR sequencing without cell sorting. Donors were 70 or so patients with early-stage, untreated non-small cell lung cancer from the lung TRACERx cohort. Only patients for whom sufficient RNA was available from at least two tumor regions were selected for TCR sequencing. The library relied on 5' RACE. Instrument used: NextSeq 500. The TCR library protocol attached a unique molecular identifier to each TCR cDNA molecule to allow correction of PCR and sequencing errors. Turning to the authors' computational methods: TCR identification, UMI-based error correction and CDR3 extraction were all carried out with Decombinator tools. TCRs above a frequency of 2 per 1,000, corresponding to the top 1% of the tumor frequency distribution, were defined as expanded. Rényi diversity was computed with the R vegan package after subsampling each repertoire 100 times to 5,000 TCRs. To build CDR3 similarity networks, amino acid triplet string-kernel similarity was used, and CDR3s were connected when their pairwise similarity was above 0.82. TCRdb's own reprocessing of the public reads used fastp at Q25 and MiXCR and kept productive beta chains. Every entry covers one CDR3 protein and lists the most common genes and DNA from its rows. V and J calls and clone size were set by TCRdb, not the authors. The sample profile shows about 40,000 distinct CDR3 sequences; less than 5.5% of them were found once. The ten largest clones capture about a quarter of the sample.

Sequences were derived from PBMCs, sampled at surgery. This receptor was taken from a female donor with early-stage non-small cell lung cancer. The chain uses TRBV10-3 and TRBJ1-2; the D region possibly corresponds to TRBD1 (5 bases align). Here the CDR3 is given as CAISERAQGGRGYTF. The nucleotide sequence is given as TGTGCCATCAGTGAGAGGGCGCAGGGCGGCCGGGGCTACACCTTC.